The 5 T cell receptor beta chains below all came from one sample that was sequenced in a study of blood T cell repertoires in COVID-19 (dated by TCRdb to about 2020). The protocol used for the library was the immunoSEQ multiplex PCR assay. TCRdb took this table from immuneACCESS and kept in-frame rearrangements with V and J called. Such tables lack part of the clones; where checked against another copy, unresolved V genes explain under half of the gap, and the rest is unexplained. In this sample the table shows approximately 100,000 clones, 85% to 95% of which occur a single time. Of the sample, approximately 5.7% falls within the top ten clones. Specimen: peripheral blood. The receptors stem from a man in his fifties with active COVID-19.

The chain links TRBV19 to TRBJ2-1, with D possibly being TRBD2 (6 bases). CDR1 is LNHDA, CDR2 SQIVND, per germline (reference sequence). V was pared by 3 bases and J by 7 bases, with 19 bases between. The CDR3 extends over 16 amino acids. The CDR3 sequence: CASSISPAGLGNEQFF. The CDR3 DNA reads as TGTGCCAGTAGTATCTCCCCGGCGGGGCTCGGGAATGAGCAGTTCTTC.

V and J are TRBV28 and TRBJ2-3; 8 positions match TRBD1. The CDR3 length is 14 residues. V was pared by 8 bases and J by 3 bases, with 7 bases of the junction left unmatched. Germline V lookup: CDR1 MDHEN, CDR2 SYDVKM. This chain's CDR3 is CASGNRGWTDTQYF. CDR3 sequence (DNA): TGTGCCAGCGGGAACAGGGGGTGGACAGATACGCAGTATTTT.

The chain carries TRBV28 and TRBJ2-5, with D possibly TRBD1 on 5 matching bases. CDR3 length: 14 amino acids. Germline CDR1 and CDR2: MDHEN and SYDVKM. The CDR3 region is CATFPWGVSETQYF. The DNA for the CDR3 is TGTGCTACCTTCCCCTGGGGCGTGAGTGAGACCCAGTACTTC.

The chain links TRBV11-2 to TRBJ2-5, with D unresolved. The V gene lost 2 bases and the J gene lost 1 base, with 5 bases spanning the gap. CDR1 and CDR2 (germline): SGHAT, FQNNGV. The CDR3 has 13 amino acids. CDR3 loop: CASSLQIQETQYF. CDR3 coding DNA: TGTGCCAGCAGCTTACAGATCCAAGAGACCCAGTACTTC.

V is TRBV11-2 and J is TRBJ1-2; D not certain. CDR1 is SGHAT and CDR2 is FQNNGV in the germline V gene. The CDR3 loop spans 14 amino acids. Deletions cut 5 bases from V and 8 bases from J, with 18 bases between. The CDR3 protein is CASSPGREGGGYTF. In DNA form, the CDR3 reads TGTGCCAGCAGCCCCGGTCGTGAGGGAGGCGGCTACACCTTC.